This TCR beta chain was retrieved from a study of T cell responses to AZD1222 COVID-19 vaccine (dated by TCRdb to the early 2020s). With respect to the entire study: A total of over 230 trial participants underwent TCR sequencing, of whom about 210 had received two doses of AZD1222 and approximately 25 had received two doses of the MenACWY control vaccine. Trial participants were enrolled by age into subgroups of 18-55, 56-69 and 70-plus years, and roughly 150, 30 and 60 TCR-sequenced participants, respectively, were included in these subgroups.

Taken from the germline V gene, the CDR1 and CDR2 loops are SGHTA and FQGTGA. Cut back by 3 bases and 0 bases, the V and J ends lie 5 bases apart. Inclusive of the bounding cysteine and phenylalanine, the CDR3 is 13 residues long. The DNA shown is the 39-base CDR3, in frame from base 1. The CDR3 regions of human TCRbeta chains were analyzed by immunosequencing. Turning to the authors' computational methods: Repertoire TCRs were checked for matches against a reference library of SARS-CoV-2-specific TCRs that had been generated using the MIRA antigen-specificity platform. Breadth was defined as the fraction of unique TCRs that were SARS-CoV-2-associated. Depth was defined as the fraction of total T cells that were SARS-CoV-2-associated. Using the MIRA data, every spike-specific TCR was mapped to the spike region that the TCR reacted to and assigned to either a CD4 or a CD8 class. Log10-transformed breadth and depth values were compared by one-way ANOVA with Sidak's multiple comparisons tests. Imported from immuneACCESS, the table was reduced by TCRdb to in-frame sequences with V and J called. These copies leave out some clones; in studies compared against another copy, an unresolved V gene accounts for under half, and the cause of the remainder is not known. V and J calls and clone size are copied from that table; D and trimming were computed from the DNA. Recorded for this sample are about 110,000 clones; more than 90% of them occurred a single time. Roughly 2.7% of the sample lies in the top ten.

As regards this clone: Its antigen remains unidentified. No base quality values were provided; no much bigger clone lies one nucleotide off.

Overall results and qualifications from the work: Vaccine-associated CD4 TCRs spanned the whole spike protein, with dominant responses in regions 160-218 and 743-854. Nearly half of unique spike-specific TCRs reportedly recognized epitopes outside regions mutated in the B.1.351 and B.1.1.7 variants. Because no samples from the day 14 peak response were available, repertoires could be characterized only after the peak T cell response. Conclusions about previously exposed vaccinees were limited because only five to seven AZD1222 recipients were SARS-CoV-2 seropositive at baseline. Most participants were white British and females outnumbered males, and the authors suggested that clonal diversity may have been underestimated. A significant rise in spike-specific TCR breadth and depth was observed after two AZD1222 doses relative to day 0 and relative to MenACWY recipients. The 56-69-year group was small, and its depth increase did not reach significance, likely because of low power.

Read against the paper, the sample's time point label means: about 28 days (+/-7) after the second vaccine dose. AZD1222 recipients given second doses at about 4 weeks or at about 12 weeks were pooled, since spike-specific TCR depth and breadth were not found to differ between the two schedules. Vaccinee samples were obtained from the UK trials COV001 and COV002, which included a single-blind randomized controlled phase 2/3 trial of AZD1222 (ChAdOx1 nCoV-19) in healthy adults. For TCRbeta chain sequencing, PBMC samples were collected from trial participants at day 0 and at day 28 after the second dose.

Sequences were derived from peripheral blood, sampled 28 days after the second AZD1222 dose. The chain employs TRBV7-3 and TRBJ1-1; the D gene cannot be resolved reliably. The receptor was isolated from an adult who received the AZD1222 COVID-19 vaccine. The DNA sequence is given as TGTGCCAGCAGCTTTGCGGTGAACACTGAAGCTTTCTTT. Translated, this gives CASSFAVNTEAFF.